This TCR beta chain was documented in a study of blood T cells in healthy people across ages. Study results and caveats: The study found more naive CD4+ cells and higher diversity in long-lived than aged donors. Observed TCR beta diversity per million T cells went down as age went up. This fall followed a roughly linear course with age. Estimated diversity that came from one million T cells was considered an underestimate.

A word on this clonotype: The antigen remains unidentified.

This CDR3 has 15 residues. Trimming took 9 bases from V and 8 from J; bases not matched to a gene: 12. Germline lookup yields CDR1 SGHAT and CDR2 FQNNGV. PCR was performed a second time for roughly 6 to 12 cycles using a sample-barcoded 5' primer and a J-beta primer mix. A single record per CDR3 protein comes from TCRdb applying MiXCR to the 5' RACE reads. The table includes around 940,000 distinct CDR3 sequences, roughly 51% detected once. Investigators took approximately 10 milliliters of peripheral blood from every donor. Specimen: blood. The TCR was taken from a woman aged 55-69 years in good health. This chain uses TRBV11-2 with TRBJ1-4, with 10 nucleotides matching TRBD1. In nucleotides, the CDR3 is TGTGCCAGTAGGGACAGGGGTGTTGTTGAAGAAAAACTGTTTTTT. It codes for CASRDRGVVEEKLFF.